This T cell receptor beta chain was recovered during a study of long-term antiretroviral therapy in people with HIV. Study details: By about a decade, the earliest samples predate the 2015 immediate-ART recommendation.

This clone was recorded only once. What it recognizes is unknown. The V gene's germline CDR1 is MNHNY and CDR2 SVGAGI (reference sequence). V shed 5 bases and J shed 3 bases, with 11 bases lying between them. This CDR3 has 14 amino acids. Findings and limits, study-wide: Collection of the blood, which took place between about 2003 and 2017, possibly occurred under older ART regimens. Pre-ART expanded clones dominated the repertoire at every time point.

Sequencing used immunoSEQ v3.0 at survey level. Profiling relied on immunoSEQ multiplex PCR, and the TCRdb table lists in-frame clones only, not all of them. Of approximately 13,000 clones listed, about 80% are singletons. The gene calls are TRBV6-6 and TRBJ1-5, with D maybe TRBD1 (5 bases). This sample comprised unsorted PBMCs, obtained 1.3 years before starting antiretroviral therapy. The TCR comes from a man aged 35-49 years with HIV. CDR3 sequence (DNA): TGTGCCAGCAGTCCGGGACGGGACAATCAGCCCCAGCATTTT. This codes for CASSPGRDNQPQHF.